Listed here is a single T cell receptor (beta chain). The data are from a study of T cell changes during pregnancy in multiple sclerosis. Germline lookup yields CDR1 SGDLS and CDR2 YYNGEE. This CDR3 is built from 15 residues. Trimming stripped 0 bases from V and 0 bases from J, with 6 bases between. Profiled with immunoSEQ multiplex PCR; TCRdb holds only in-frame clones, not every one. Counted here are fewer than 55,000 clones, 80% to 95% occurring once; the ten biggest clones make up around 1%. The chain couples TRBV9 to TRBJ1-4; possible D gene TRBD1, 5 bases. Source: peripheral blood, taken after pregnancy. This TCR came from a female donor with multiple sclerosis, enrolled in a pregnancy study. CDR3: CASSVGGATNEKLFF. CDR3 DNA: TGTGCCAGCAGCGTAGGGGGGGCAACTAATGAAAAACTGTTTTTT.